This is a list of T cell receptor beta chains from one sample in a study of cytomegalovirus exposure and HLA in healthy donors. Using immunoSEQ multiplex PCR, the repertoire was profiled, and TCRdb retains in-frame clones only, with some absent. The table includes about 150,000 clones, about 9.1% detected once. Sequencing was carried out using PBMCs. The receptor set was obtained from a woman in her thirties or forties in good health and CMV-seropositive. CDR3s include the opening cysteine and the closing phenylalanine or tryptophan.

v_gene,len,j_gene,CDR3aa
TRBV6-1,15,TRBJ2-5,CASSDAAGYQETQYF
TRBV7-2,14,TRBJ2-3,CASSLSGGRDTQYF
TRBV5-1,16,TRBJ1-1,CASSPTPTGMNTEAFF
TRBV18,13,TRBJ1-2,CASLENLDGGYTF
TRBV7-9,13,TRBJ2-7,CASSLMAGSEQYF
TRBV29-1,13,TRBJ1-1,CSVMNGGNTEAFF
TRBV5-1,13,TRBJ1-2,CASKQGPNYGYTF
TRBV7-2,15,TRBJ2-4,CASSLSGVAKNIQYF
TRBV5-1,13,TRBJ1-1,CASSLNQNTEAFF
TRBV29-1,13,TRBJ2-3,CSAGTIGTDTQYF
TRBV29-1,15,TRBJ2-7,CSVSVASGTMGQQYF
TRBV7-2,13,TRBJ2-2,CASSPRNTGELFF
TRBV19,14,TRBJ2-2,CATEGGQRTGELFF
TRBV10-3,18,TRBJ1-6,CAISEWGGSESYNSPLHF
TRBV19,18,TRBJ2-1,CASSSGGGPSWGGNEQFF
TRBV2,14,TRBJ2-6,CASRDRSGANVLTF
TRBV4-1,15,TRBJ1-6,CASSGLRGIGSPLHF
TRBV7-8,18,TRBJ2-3,CASSDGLAGFPLTDTQYF
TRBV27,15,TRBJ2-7,CASSIRAGRAYEQYF
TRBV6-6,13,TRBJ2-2,CASSLQGRGELFF
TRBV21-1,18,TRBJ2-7,CASSKVAVFEHNSYEQYF
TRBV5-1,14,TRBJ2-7,CASSSGLSSYEQYF
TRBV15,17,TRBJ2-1,CATSRWGTGQIYNEQFF
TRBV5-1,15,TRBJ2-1,CASSLVPGSHNEQFF
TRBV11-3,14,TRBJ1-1,CASGTGGLNTEAFF
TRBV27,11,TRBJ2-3,CASKTRDTQYF
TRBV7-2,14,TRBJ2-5,CASSTDRGRETQYF
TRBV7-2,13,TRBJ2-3,CASSLWTGDTQYF
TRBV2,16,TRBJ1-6,CASSEASGLGNSPLHF